This TCR beta chain comes out of a study of blood T cells in healthy people across ages. Study context: Through template switching, about one barcoded beta molecule was captured per two T cells, as measured in model experiments. Overall study findings and caveats: The study found more naive CD4+ cells and higher diversity in long-lived than aged donors.

Together with a sample-barcoded 5' primer, a J-beta primer mix was included in a second PCR lasting about 6 to 11 cycles. Tagging of each cDNA molecule was performed by a template-switch adaptor with 12 random nucleotides. From the 5' RACE reads, TCRdb called clonotypes with MiXCR, one entry per CDR3 protein. Of approximately 820,000 distinct CDR3 sequences in the sample, approximately 48% were seen once. The germline CDR1 and CDR2 sequences are PRHDT and FYEKMQ (reference sequence). The CDR3 spans 15 residues. Extractions gave at least 5.5 micrograms of total RNA per sample. This clonotype was seen a few times. Its matching antigen is unknown.

This receptor was identified in a man aged 55 to 69 in good health. Input material: blood. This sequence joins TRBV13 and TRBJ2-5, with 10 bases aligning to TRBD1. The J call may be mistaken, given a closer DNA end match to TRBJ2-7. CDR3 region: CASSIRDRGTHEQYF. CDR3 bases: TGTGCCAGCAGCATCCGGGACAGGGGTACCCACGAGCAGTACTTC.